These 21 T cell receptor beta chains came from one sample sequenced in a study of shared clonotypes between healthy human individuals. The method was immunoSEQ multiplex PCR; TCRdb's version includes in-frame clones alone and lacks a portion of them. The sample has some 1.5 million clones, approximately 98% seen once. Input material: naive CD4+ T cells sorted from blood. Subset denoted: CD45RA+ positively selected. The receptor source for this set is a man between 25 and 39 years old in good health.

V gene TRBV11-2 combines with J gene TRBJ2-1, with D unclear. The V end lost 1 base, the J end lost 9 bases, and 4 bases lay between the germline ends. CDR1 and CDR2 (germline): SGHAT, FQNNGV. This CDR3 is 11 amino acids long. The CDR3: CASSLAAEQFF. The DNA for the CDR3 is TGTGCCAGCAGCTTAGCGGCTGAGCAGTTCTTC.

The genes are TRBV2 and TRBJ2-2; 8 nucleotides line up with TRBD2. CDR1 SNHLY and CDR2 FYNNEI come from the germline V gene. The CDR3 has 15 residues. The V and J ends lost 6 bases and 0 bases, in that order; junction bases with no gene match: 3. The CDR3 DNA is TGTGCCAGCAGAGTACTAGCGGCGAACACCGGGGAGCTGTTTTTT. Protein product: CASRVLAANTGELFF.

This chain links TRBV6-5 with TRBJ2-5; 8 bases line up with TRBD1. The CDR3 runs to 15 residues. V shed 3 bases, J shed 5 bases, and the junction held 8 bases outside the gene matches. CDR1 and CDR2 from the germline V gene are MNHEY and SVGAGI. The CDR3 DNA is TGTGCCAGCAGTTATCGAACAGGGGGTCAGGAGACCCAGTACTTC. It translates to CASSYRTGGQETQYF.

The chain has TRBV18 and TRBJ2-4; D not resolved. Germline V gene sequence: CDR1 KGHSH, CDR2 LQKENI. The CDR3 totals 13 residues. V lost 4 bases and J 12 bases, leaving 16 bases between the germline ends. CDR3 DNA: TGTGCCAGCTCACGGAAACAAGGCGCCGGTCAGTACTTC. This sequence encodes CASSRKQGAGQYF.

The chain links TRBV5-4 to TRBJ1-1; perhaps TRBD1 as D (5 bases). Trimming took off 1 base at V and 6 bases at J, with 13 bases between the two ends. The germline V gene encodes CDR1 SGHNT and CDR2 YYREEE (reference sequence). The CDR3 is 14 amino acids. This CDR3 is CASSLRFRDSEAFF. The CDR3 bases are TGTGCCAGCAGCTTGCGGTTCCGGGACTCTGAAGCTTTCTTT. Supplemented by reference TRBV5-4 and TRBJ1-1, the full variable domain reads ETGVTQSPTHLIKTRGQQVTLRCSSQSGHNTVSWYQQALGQGPQFIFQYYREEENGRGNFPPRFSGLQFPNYSSELNVNALELDDSALYLCASSLRFRDSEAFFGQGTRLTVV.

The CDR3 loop is CASPLNTGELFF. For the CDR3, the DNA is TGTGCCAGCCCTCTAAACACCGGGGAGCTGTTTTTT. This chain joins TRBV27 and TRBJ2-2; no clear D gene. The CDR3 extends over 12 amino acids. The germline gives CDR1 MNHEY, CDR2 SMNVEV (reference sequence). V lost 8 bases and J 2 bases, leaving 6 bases between the germline ends.

V gene TRBV27 combines with J gene TRBJ2-6; D call uncertain. V lost 3 bases, J lost 0 bases, and 6 bases lay in between. Germline CDR1 MNHEY, CDR2 SMNVEV (reference sequence). This CDR3 region has 15 residues. CDR3 in DNA: TGTGCCAGCAGTTTCCGTAGCTCTGGGGCCAACGTCCTGACTTTC. This codes for CASSFRSSGANVLTF.

This chain links TRBV30 with TRBJ2-7; a possible D gene is TRBD2 (6 bases). V dropped 2 bases and J dropped 6 bases, with 14 bases sitting between them. Germline values: CDR1 GTSNPN, CDR2 SVGIG (reference sequence). The CDR3 is 13 residues long. The DNA of the CDR3 is TGTGCCTGGAGTCTGCGGGGAGGAGGCGAGCAGTACTTC. It encodes CAWSLRGGGEQYF.

The chain uses TRBV19 and TRBJ1-3, with D perhaps matching TRBD1 (5 bases). Germline V gives CDR1 LNHDA, CDR2 SQIVND (reference sequence). CDR3 size: 17 residues. Trimming took 3 bases from V and 0 from J, leaving 15 bases between them. This CDR3 is CASSIAAGTISGNTIYF. The CDR3 nucleotides read TGTGCCAGTAGTATCGCAGCAGGGACCATCTCTGGAAACACCATATATTTT.

The chain couples TRBV7-2 to TRBJ2-3; the D call may be TRBD1 or TRBD2 (5 bases each). CDR1 and CDR2 (germline): SGHTA, FQGNSA. V was clipped by 5 bases and J by 1 base, with 10 bases between them. The CDR3 runs 14 residues. CDR3 in amino acids: CASSNVGGTDTQYF. CDR3 DNA: TGTGCCAGCAGCAACGTGGGGGGCACAGATACGCAGTATTTT.

This clone has a single count. The J gene is TRBJ1-1, the V gene TRBV7-9; 7 bases are shared with TRBD1. V was pared by 6 bases and J by 4 bases, with 8 bases of the junction left unmatched. The CDR3 has 14 residues. The V gene's germline CDR1 is SEHNR and CDR2 FQNEAQ (reference sequence). Written as DNA, the CDR3 is TGTGCCAGCAGTTTCACCCAGGGGGGCACTGAAGCTTTCTTT. Translated: CASSFTQGGTEAFF.

This chain connects TRBV11-2 to TRBJ2-1; D is perhaps TRBD2 (6 bases). The V end lost 7 bases, the J end lost 5 bases, and 18 bases lay between the germline ends. CDR3 size: 15 residues. The germline V gene has CDR1 SGHAT and CDR2 FQNNGV. Written as DNA, the CDR3 is TGTGCCAGCAACTTTAAAGGCGGGGAGGACAATGAGCAGTTCTTC. Protein product: CASNFKGGEDNEQFF.

V gene TRBV18 combines with J gene TRBJ1-3, with 9 bases fitting TRBD1. The CDR3 contains 16 residues. CDR1 is KGHSH and CDR2 is LQKENI in the germline V gene. V lost 3 bases, J lost 6 bases, and 9 bases stayed unmatched. The CDR3 region has the DNA TGTGCCAGCTCACCCGGGACAGGGTTTGGCGAAAACACCATATATTTT. Protein: CASSPGTGFGENTIYF.

The J gene is TRBJ2-2, the V gene TRBV28, with 8 positions matching TRBD2. Germline CDR1 is MDHEN and CDR2 is SYDVKM. V lost 3 bases, J lost 7 bases, and 10 bases stayed unmatched. The length of the CDR3 is 16 residues. The CDR3 nucleotides are TGTGCCAGCAGTTTCCGGGCGGGGGGACCGGACGGGGAGCTGTTTTTT. This encodes CASSFRAGGPDGELFF.

The chain carries TRBV19 and TRBJ2-3, with 11 bases matching TRBD2. The CDR3 totals 17 residues. CDR1 and CDR2 from the germline V gene are LNHDA and SQIVND (reference sequence). V trimming: 2 bases; J trimming: 0 bases; junction bases outside the gene matches: 4. The CDR3 DNA reads TGTGCCAGTAGTATAAGGGGACTAGCGGCTAGCACAGATACGCAGTATTTT. Translating it yields CASSIRGLAASTDTQYF.

This rearrangement joins TRBV18 to TRBJ1-2; TRBD1 agrees at 11 bases. CDR1 and CDR2 from the germline V gene are KGHSH and LQKENI. This CDR3 contains 16 residues. J was trimmed by 1 base and V by 0 bases; bases with no gene match: 1. The CDR3 reads CASSPPGQGDNYGYTF. In DNA form, the CDR3 reads TGTGCCAGCTCACCACCGGGACAGGGGGATAACTATGGCTACACCTTC.

This chain connects TRBV10-1 to TRBJ2-7; the D gene is possibly TRBD1 (5 bases). The CDR3 has 14 residues. V was trimmed by 3 bases and J by 4 bases, leaving 13 bases between them. Germline lookup yields CDR1 WNHNN and CDR2 SYGVQD (reference sequence). The CDR3 region is CASSDLARGYEQYF. The CDR3 DNA reads TGCGCCAGCAGTGACCTTGCTAGGGGATACGAGCAGTACTTC.

This clone has more than one count but fewer than ten. V is TRBV5-6 and J is TRBJ1-5, with unresolved D. V gave up 3 bases and J gave up 3 bases, with 13 bases separating them. The CDR3 consists of 15 residues. The germline V gene encodes CDR1 SGHDT and CDR2 YYEEEE. CDR3 in DNA: TGTGCCAGCAGCTCCCTGCGCGCCCACAATCAGCCCCAGCATTTT. Translated: CASSSLRAHNQPQHF.

The chain joins TRBV25-1 to TRBJ1-2; no reliable D call. Germline V lookup: CDR1 MGHDK, CDR2 SYGVNS. This CDR3 spans 15 amino acids. V was pared by 3 bases and J by 4 bases, with 15 bases between. For the CDR3, the DNA is TGTGCCAGCAGTGACAGCGGTCTCCTAGCCTATGGCTACACCTTC. Translation: CASSDSGLLAYGYTF.

The genes are TRBV2 and TRBJ2-3; a possible D gene is TRBD2 (5 bases). V dropped 5 bases and J dropped 2 bases, with 8 bases sitting between them. This CDR3 has 13 amino acids. CDR1 is SNHLY and CDR2 is FYNNEI in the germline V gene. The CDR3 bases are TGTGCCAGCAGTCTGGAGGTCACAGATACGCAGTATTTT. It codes for CASSLEVTDTQYF.

The chain uses TRBV6-5 and TRBJ2-7; D is undetermined. V gave up 8 bases and J gave up 3 bases, with 17 bases separating them. Germline V gene data show CDR1 as MNHEY and CDR2 as SVGAGI. The CDR3 has 14 amino acids. The CDR3 bases are TGTGCCAGCGCACAGACATCGGATCTCTACGAGCAGTACTTC. Protein: CASAQTSDLYEQYF.